Shown below are 11 T cell receptor beta chains from a single sample sequenced in a study of tumor and adjacent non-tumor tissue in lung cancer. The library came from three nested PCR rounds adapted from ARM-PCR protocols. MiXCR, run by TCRdb on the multiplex PCR reads, gives a single entry per CDR3 protein. The sample has about 110,000 distinct CDR3 sequences, approximately 71% seen once. RNA was extracted from bulk tissue without any cell sorting. The sample comprised lung tumor tissue. The receptors were sampled from an older woman with non-small cell lung cancer.

On this clonotype: The CDR3 end shows no conserved phenylalanine or tryptophan, and so a read error is likely. The rearrangement uses TRBV11-2 and TRBJ2-7, with 7 positions matching TRBD1. The length of the CDR3 is 14 residues. The germline CDR1 and CDR2 sequences are SGHAT and FQNNGV. The CDR3 sequence: CTSSLSTGTAKQYS. CDR3 nucleotide sequence: TGTACCAGCAGCTTATCCACCGGGACAGCCAAGCAGTACTCC.

This clonotype appeared once. One end of the junction varies from germline; a read error may be responsible. The V gene is TRBV4-1, the J gene TRBJ2-3; tentative D call: TRBD2 (5 bases). The CDR3 runs 19 residues. CDR1 MGHRA and CDR2 YSYEKL come from the germline V gene. CDR3 in amino acids: CASSQDRRRVTGVKDTQYF. The CDR3 DNA follows: TGCGCCAGTAGCCAAGATAGGAGGAGAGTCACTGGCGTCAAGGATACGCAGTATTTT.

This sequence joins TRBV24-1 and TRBJ2-6, with D perhaps being TRBD1 or TRBD2 (8 bases each). Trimming shortened V by 4 bases and J by 0 bases, and 18 bases separated the two germline ends. There are 19 residues in the CDR3. Germline V CDR1 and CDR2: KGHDR, SFDVKD. This CDR3 reads CATSDGGGQAFSGANVLTF. CDR3 DNA: TGTGCCACCAGTGACGGGGGGGGACAGGCCTTCTCTGGGGCCAACGTCCTGACTTTC.

As concerns this clonotype: A much larger clone is a single base away; this may be a read error. The chain joins TRBV4-3 to TRBJ1-5; D remains ambiguous. This CDR3 comprises 13 residues. Looked up from germline, CDR1 is LGHNA and CDR2 is YSLEER. The CDR3 sequence: CASSREGGQPQQF. CDR3 DNA: TGCGCCAGCAGCCGAGAAGGCGGGCAGCCCCAGCAGTTT.

On this clonotype: This may be a read error, as it is one base from a much larger clone. The gene calls are TRBV4-3 and TRBJ1-1; D is ambiguous. Germline assignment: CDR1 LGHNA and CDR2 YSLEER. The CDR3 loop spans 15 amino acids. The CDR3 DNA reads TGCGCCAGCAGCCAAACCGGACGGCCGAACACTGAAGCTATCTTT. Amino acid sequence: CASSQTGRPNTEAIF.

A remark on this clonotype: It may be a read error: a sequence one base away is much more abundant. This chain connects TRBV6-2 or TRBV6-3 to TRBJ1-5; D may be TRBD1 (5 bases). The CDR3 runs to 17 residues. Germline CDR1 is MNHEY and CDR2 is SVGEGT. Trimming stripped 8 bases from V and 2 bases from J, with 22 bases between. This chain's CDR3 is CASGLRGTAGGNQPQHF. The CDR3 DNA reads as TGTGCCAGCGGTTTACGGGGGACGGCTGGAGGCAATCAGCCCCAGCATTTT.

On this clonotype itself: A clone one base away is much larger, so this may be a read error. The chain carries TRBV12-3 or TRBV12-4 and TRBJ2-7; the D gene is possibly TRBD2 (5 bases). The CDR3 runs to 13 residues. CDR3 residues: CASSSTSSYVQYF. The CDR3 bases are TGTGCCAGCAGTTCAACTAGTTCCTACGTGCAGTACTTC.

The chain links TRBV20-1 to TRBJ2-3; 10 bases are shared with TRBD2. J was trimmed by 2 bases and V by 3 bases; bases with no gene match: 11. CDR1 is DFQATT, CDR2 SNEGSKA, per germline (reference sequence). The CDR3 runs 17 residues. CDR3 bases: TGCAGTGCTAGTGGTCAGCTAGCGGGGGCATCCACAGATACGCAGTATTTT. This codes for CSASGQLAGASTDTQYF.

As to this clonotype: The junction does not match germline at one end; this may be a read error. The chain is built from TRBV4-3 and TRBJ2-5; D is perhaps TRBD2 (6 bases). The CDR3 has 15 amino acids. Germline loops: CDR1 LGHNA, CDR2 YSLEER. CDR3: CTSSRHRDSQETHYF. CDR3 nucleotides: TGTACCAGCAGCCGACACCGGGACTCACAAGAGACCCACTACTTC.

About this clonotype: At one end, the junction sequence differs from germline, possibly due to a read error. The chain recombines TRBV11-3 with TRBJ1-1; a possible D gene is TRBD1 (5 bases). This CDR3 contains 18 residues. Germline V gene data show CDR1 as SGHNT and CDR2 as YENEEA. The CDR3 DNA follows: TGTGCCAGCAGCTTAATTGGGGCTCCGGGACGGATGAACACTGAAGCTCTCTTT. This encodes CASSLIGAPGRMNTEALF.

The chain links TRBV11-2 to TRBJ2-1; D is ambiguous. V was trimmed by 9 bases and J by 9 bases, leaving 18 bases between them. From germline, CDR1 is SGHAT and CDR2 FQNNGV. CDR3 length: 13 amino acids. The CDR3 loop reads CARSTVRDTEQFF. CDR3 DNA: TGTGCCAGAAGCACTGTACGTGACACTGAGCAGTTCTTC.